This TCR beta chain was observed in a study of T cell changes during pregnancy in multiple sclerosis (dated by TCRdb to between 2018 and 2021). Describing the broader study: Changes in the T cell repertoire over the course of pregnancy were examined in this study in women with multiple sclerosis.

The CDR3 starts with the cysteine, ends with the phenylalanine, and has 14 residues. The entry retains the CDR3 DNA only, 42 bases that are in frame from base 1. Trimming takes 5 bases off V and 5 bases off J; junction bases not matched to a gene: 5. CDR1 MDHEN and CDR2 SYDVKM are derived from the germline V gene. This clone came up a few times. No antigen is known for it. Base qualities are not at hand, and no much larger clone is one base apart. To prepare the library, the immunoSEQ multiplex PCR assay was applied. TCRdb mirrors the immuneACCESS table, restricted to in-frame sequences. Some clones are absent from its copies; in checked studies, under half trace to an unresolved V gene, and the reason for the others is unknown. In this sample the table shows roughly 38,000 clones, around 91% of which occur a single time. Around 0.66% of the sample comes from the top ten.

This chain joins TRBV28 to TRBJ2-5, and 10 junction bases match TRBD2. The specimen comprised CD4+ T cells from peripheral blood mononuclear cells, sampled in the second trimester of pregnancy. This receptor was obtained from a female donor in good health, enrolled as a control in a pregnancy study. The DNA sequence follows: TGTGCCAGCAGTCCTACGGGACTAGCGGAGACCCAGTACTTC. The resulting protein is CASSPTGLAETQYF.